These 6 T cell receptor beta chains share one sample of origin, sequenced in a study of PD-L1 blockade in urothelial cancer (dated by TCRdb to about 2017). Preparation of the library involved the immunoSEQ multiplex PCR assay. TCRdb retrieved this table from immuneACCESS and kept in-frame rearrangements only. Not all clones are present; in checked studies, unresolved V genes account for under half, and no reason is known for the remainder. The sample data list about 110,000 clones, and 91% of these were observed just once. Around 4% of the sample lies in the top ten. The time point label corresponds to: peripheral blood 6 weeks after treatment start. The source material was PBMCs, sampled around atezolizumab (anti-PD-L1) treatment. The receptors shown here come from a man in his 60s with urothelial cancer.

As DNA, the CDR3 is TGTGCCAGCAGTTACTCCAGGGGCCACTACTTCGACGAGCAGTACTTC. Its translation is CASSYSRGHYFDEQYF. This chain uses TRBV6-6 with TRBJ2-7, with a weak D call TRBD1 (6 bases). The CDR3 runs to 16 residues. The germline V and J ends were trimmed by 0 bases and 5 bases, with 17 bases remaining between them. Germline-derived CDR1 and CDR2 are MNHNY and SVGAGI (reference sequence).

The CDR3 sequence is CASKVGTTVPYEQYF. The CDR3 bases are TGTGCCAGCAAGGTCGGGACAACCGTTCCCTACGAGCAGTACTTC. The V call is TRBV28, the J call TRBJ2-7; possibly TRBD1 for D (6 bases). The length of the CDR3 is 15 residues. V lost 7 bases, J lost 2 bases, and 18 bases lay in between. CDR1 is MDHEN and CDR2 is SYDVKM in the germline V gene.

V gene TRBV5-4 combines with J gene TRBJ2-6; the match to TRBD2 covers 8 bases. V lost 7 bases, J lost 1 base, and 10 bases stayed unmatched. This CDR3 region has 17 residues. Germline loops: CDR1 SGHNT, CDR2 YYREEE (reference sequence). CDR3 DNA: TGTGCCAGCTATGACTATAGCGGGGTATCTGGGGCCAACGTCCTGACTTTC. It encodes CASYDYSGVSGANVLTF.

The chain joins TRBV6-6 to TRBJ2-5; TRBD2 agrees at 7 bases. This CDR3 region has 15 residues. V gave up 2 bases and J gave up 2 bases; unmatched junction bases: 5. The germline gives CDR1 MNHNY, CDR2 SVGAGI (reference sequence). The CDR3 nucleotides read TGTGCCAGCAGTTACGATACTAGCGTACAAGAGACCCAGTACTTC. Translation: CASSYDTSVQETQYF.

The chain combines TRBV27 with TRBJ1-2; no reliable D call. The V end was cut by 5 bases, the J end by 6 bases, with 22 bases between. Per germline, CDR1 MNHEY and CDR2 SMNVEV (reference sequence). The CDR3 totals 16 residues. The CDR3 DNA reads as TGTGCCAGCAGTACACGGGAGGGAATCGCTATGAATGGCTACACCTTC. Protein: CASSTREGIAMNGYTF.

This chain uses TRBV30 with TRBJ2-3; D might be TRBD1 (5 bases). Germline V gives CDR1 GTSNPN, CDR2 SVGIG (reference sequence). V lost 2 bases to trimming and J lost 3 bases, with 18 bases between them. There are 16 residues in the CDR3. This CDR3 is CAWSKGGRVGTDTQYF. In DNA form, the CDR3 reads TGTGCCTGGAGTAAGGGCGGCAGGGTTGGTACAGATACGCAGTATTTT.